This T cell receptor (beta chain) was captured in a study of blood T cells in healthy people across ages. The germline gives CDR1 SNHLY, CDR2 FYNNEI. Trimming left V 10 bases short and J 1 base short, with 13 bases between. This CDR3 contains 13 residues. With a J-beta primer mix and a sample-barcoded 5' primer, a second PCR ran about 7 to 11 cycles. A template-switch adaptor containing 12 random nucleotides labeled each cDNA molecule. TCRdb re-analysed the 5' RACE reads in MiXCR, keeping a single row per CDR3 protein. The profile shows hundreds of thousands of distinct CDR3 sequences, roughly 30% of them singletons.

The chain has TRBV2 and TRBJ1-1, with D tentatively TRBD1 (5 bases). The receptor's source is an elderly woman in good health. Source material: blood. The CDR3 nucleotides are TGTGCCATCACCAGGGTAGGGAACACTGAAGCTTTCTTT. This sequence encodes CAITRVGNTEAFF.